The next 21 T cell receptor beta chains were all read from a single sample in a study of kidney transplant recipient with SARS-CoV-2 infection. TCRdb fed the reads into MiXCR, producing one record per CDR3 protein. The top ten clones hold almost 7.5% of a sample with about 240,000 distinct CDR3 sequences, more than 25% of them seen once. The sample in question was a blood sample, obtained at baseline and around day 120 from a kidney transplant recipient. The source of these receptors is a young adult male patient who had COVID-19 and was a kidney transplant recipient. Some T cells may originate from the graft donor.

V gene TRBV14 combines with J gene TRBJ1-2; D not resolved. Germline assignment: CDR1 SGHDN and CDR2 FVKESK. Trimming pared 4 bases from V and 4 bases from J, leaving 22 bases between. There are 17 residues in the CDR3. The CDR3 DNA sequence: TGTGCCAGCAGCCGATACTTGCAATCTGGAAAGACCTATGGCTACACCTTC. Amino acids: CASSRYLQSGKTYGYTF.

There are many counts of this clonotype. Here the CDR3 DNA reads TGTGCCAGCAGCATTTGTACTAAGTGCCGAAAGACCTATGGCTACACCTTC. Translated: CASSICTKCRKTYGYTF. The rearrangement joins TRBV7-7 to TRBJ1-2; unclear D gene. The V gene's germline CDR1 is SSHAT and CDR2 FNYEAQ (reference sequence). This CDR3 is built from 17 residues. The V end was cut by 5 bases, the J end by 4 bases, with 23 bases between.

Concerning this clonotype: A much more abundant neighbour one base away suggests this may be a read error. The rearrangement joins TRBV10-3 to TRBJ2-7; D is unresolved. The CDR3 runs 14 residues. V lost 9 bases, J lost 9 bases, and 24 bases lay in between. Per the germline V gene, CDR1 is ENHRY and CDR2 is SYGVKD. The CDR3 DNA sequence: TGTGCCATTAAGATGGACCCACTGTATCACGGGCAGTACTTC. The encoded protein is CAIKMDPLYHGQYF.

In the case of this clonotype: This may come from a read error, since a much larger clone is one base off. The rearrangement links TRBV12-3 or TRBV12-4 to TRBJ2-5, with TRBD1 as a possible D gene (6 bases). CDR3 length equals 15 residues. CDR3 DNA: TGTGCCAGCAGTCCCCTGGGAAGGGGGTACGACGAGCAGCACTTC. Encoded protein: CASSPLGRGYDEQHF.

There are many counts of this clonotype. V and J are TRBV15 and TRBJ1-5; 9 positions match TRBD1. This CDR3 spans 16 amino acids. In germline, CDR1 is LNHNV, CDR2 YYDKDF (reference sequence). V lost 5 bases to trimming and J lost 1 base; unmatched junction nucleotides: 6. The DNA of the CDR3 is TGTGCCACCAGCCCCCGGACAGGGGTGAGCAATCAGCCCCAGCATTTT. Protein sequence: CATSPRTGVSNQPQHF.

This chain uses TRBV9 with TRBJ2-5; D is uncertain. CDR3 length: 14 amino acids. V was trimmed by 3 bases and J by 7 bases, leaving 16 bases between them. Germline CDR1 reads SGDLS; CDR2 reads YYNGEE. The CDR3 DNA is TGTGCCAGCAGCGGCGGTGGGTCAATGGGGACCCAGTACTTC. It specifies CASSGGGSMGTQYF.

This clonotype was picked up many times. The chain is built from TRBV15 and TRBJ1-2, with D uncertain. V lost 5 bases and J lost 4, with 23 bases in between. Germline lookup yields CDR1 LNHNV and CDR2 YYDKDF (reference sequence). CDR3 size: 17 residues. The CDR3 region is CATSDVRRCGKTYGYTF. CDR3 DNA: TGTGCCACCAGCGATGTAAGAAGGTGTGGAAAGACCTATGGCTACACCTTC.

To note about this clonotype: Given a much more abundant clone one base away, this may be a read error. The V gene is TRBV6-5, the J gene TRBJ2-1, with a possible D match to TRBD2 (6 bases). Germline CDR1 reads MNHEY; CDR2 reads SVGAGI. This CDR3 spans 14 amino acids. This CDR3 reads CASSRGSSYNGQFF. The CDR3 nucleotides are TGTGCCAGCAGCCGGGGGAGCTCCTACAATGGGCAGTTCTTC.

This clonotype was counted many times. CDR3 in DNA: TGTGCCAGCCAGCGACTAGCGGGAGGCACCGGGGAGCTGTTTTTT. It yields the protein CASQRLAGGTGELFF. The chain has TRBV19 and TRBJ2-2, with TRBD2 matching over 13 bases. The CDR3 covers 15 residues. The junction had 5 bases not matched to a gene; V was cut back by 9 bases and J by 4 bases. Germline-derived CDR1 and CDR2 are LNHDA and SQIVND (reference sequence). The full variable domain, in which reference TRBV19 and TRBJ2-2 provide the parts outside the CDR3, is DGGITQSPKYLFRKEGQNVTLSCEQNLNHDAMYWYRQDPGQGLRLIYYSQIVNDFQKGDIAEGYSVSREKKESFPLTVTSAQKNPTAFYLCASQRLAGGTGELFFGEGSRLTVL.

This clonotype turned up a few times. The chain couples TRBV6-2 or TRBV6-3 to TRBJ2-1, with D possibly TRBD1 on 6 matching bases. V lost 7 bases and J 4 bases, leaving 11 bases between the germline ends. Germline values: CDR1 MNHEY, CDR2 SVGEGT. The CDR3 consists of 13 residues. DNA for the CDR3: TGTGCCAGCAACAAGGACAGTTACAATGAGCAGTTCTTC. It specifies CASNKDSYNEQFF.

Many counts were recorded for this clonotype. This chain uses TRBV6-2 or TRBV6-3 with TRBJ1-2, with D possibly being TRBD1 (5 bases). Per the germline V gene, CDR1 is MNHEY and CDR2 is SVGEGT. This CDR3 spans 12 amino acids. The germline V and J ends were trimmed by 6 bases and 4 bases, with 9 bases remaining between them. CDR3 in DNA: TGTGCCAGCAGGAACGGGGGCTATGGCTACACCTTC. Translation: CASRNGGYGYTF.

The chain recombines TRBV7-6 with TRBJ2-1; no reliable D call. Germline assignment: CDR1 SGHVS and CDR2 FNYEAQ. The CDR3 sequence is 16 residues long. V lost 0 bases to trimming and J lost 3 bases, with 12 bases between them. The CDR3 DNA follows: TGTGCCAGCAGCTTAGCCCCGGAGATGCTCTACAATGAGCAGTTCTTC. This gives the protein CASSLAPEMLYNEQFF.

Points on this clonotype: A much more abundant neighbour one base away suggests this may be a read error. The chain has TRBV7-3 and TRBJ2-2, with 7 bases identical to TRBD1. CDR3 length equals 15 residues. With V trimmed by 6 bases and J by 6 bases, 10 bases remained unmatched. In germline, CDR1 is SGHTA, CDR2 FQGTGA. CDR3 in amino acids: CASRRQGQGAGELFF. CDR3 sequence (DNA): TGTGCCAGCAGACGACAGGGCCAAGGCGCCGGGGAGCTGTTTTTT.

About this clonotype itself: A much larger clone lies a single base off, so this may be a read error. The conserved final phenylalanine or tryptophan is absent from the CDR3, which likely points to a read error. This sequence joins TRBV11-2 and TRBJ1-1, with TRBD1 as a possible D gene (6 bases). Germline assignment: CDR1 SGHAT and CDR2 FQNNGV. The CDR3 has 13 amino acids. Trimming took off 3 bases at V and 8 bases at J, with 13 bases between the two ends. The CDR3 spells CASSFLHGGEAFL. The CDR3, as DNA: TGTGCCAGCAGCTTCTTGCACGGGGGCGAAGCTTTCCTT.

This clonotype was seen ten or more times. The V gene is TRBV6-6, the J gene TRBJ2-7, with 8 bases aligning to TRBD2. Germline loops: CDR1 MNHNY, CDR2 SVGAGI (reference sequence). With 6 bases clipped from V and 5 bases from J, the junction kept 12 bases outside the gene matches. The CDR3 has 15 residues. The CDR3 loop is CASSGGGGRIHEQYV. The CDR3 bases are TGTGCCAGCAGCGGGGGGGGAGGTCGGATTCACGAGCAGTACGTC.

This clonotype was counted ten times or more. The chain has TRBV12-3 or TRBV12-4 and TRBJ2-1; possible D gene TRBD2, 5 bases. The CDR3 runs 13 residues. The ends were cut back, 0 bases at V and 9 bases at J, with 9 bases in the middle. The CDR3 loop reads CASSLAGESEQFF. The CDR3 DNA follows: TGTGCCAGCAGTTTAGCGGGAGAGAGTGAGCAGTTCTTC.

As concerns this clonotype: A much larger clone lies one base from this, so it may be a read error. The J gene is TRBJ1-1, the V gene TRBV6-5, with 7 bases matching TRBD1. This CDR3 has 16 amino acids. The J segment lost 1 base and the V segment lost 8 bases, leaving 13 bases of the junction unmatched. Germline V lookup: CDR1 MNHEY, CDR2 SVGAGI. The DNA of the CDR3 is TGTGCCAGCGGGAACCGACCGGGACAGAGGAACACTGAAGCTTTCTTT. Protein sequence: CASGNRPGQRNTEAFF.

In this sample, this clonotype turned up a few times. The chain couples TRBV6-8 to TRBJ2-5; D gene ambiguous. Looked up from germline, CDR1 is MNHGY and CDR2 is SAAAGT. The V and J ends lost 8 bases and 2 bases respectively, with 9 bases between them. The CDR3 runs 12 residues. The CDR3 DNA reads TGTGCCAGCGGGCCCCCTCAAGAGACCCAGTACTTC. Translating it yields CASGPPQETQYF.

In the case of this clonotype: This may be a read error, as it is one base from a much larger clone. Likely a read error: the CDR3 ends without its conserved phenylalanine or tryptophan. The chain carries TRBV11-2 and TRBJ1-1, with D tentatively TRBD1 (5 bases). Looked up from germline, CDR1 is SGHAT and CDR2 is FQNNGV. The CDR3 contains 12 residues. The V end was cut by 3 bases, the J end by 10 bases, with 12 bases between. The CDR3 region has the DNA TGTGCCAGCAGCTTCCAGGGAGTGGGAGCTTTCCTT. This translates into CASSFQGVGAFL.

The CDR3 region is CASFDVVPGKTYGYTF. The CDR3 DNA follows: TGTGCCAGCTTTGACGTCGTACCAGGAAAGACCTATGGCTACACCTTC. The chain joins TRBV5-4 to TRBJ1-2; D not resolved. The CDR3 consists of 16 residues. Per the germline V gene, CDR1 is SGHNT and CDR2 is YYREEE (reference sequence). Trimming stripped 7 bases from V and 4 bases from J, with 23 bases between.

This clonotype showed up many times. J is TRBJ2-5 and V is TRBV5-1; no firm D call. The length of the CDR3 is 13 residues. The germline gives CDR1 SGHRS, CDR2 YFSETQ. V shed 10 bases and J shed 5 bases, with 18 bases lying between them. The CDR3, as DNA: TGCGCCTCCCATGAGGATGTGTGGGAGACCCAGTACTTC. The encoded protein is CASHEDVWETQYF.